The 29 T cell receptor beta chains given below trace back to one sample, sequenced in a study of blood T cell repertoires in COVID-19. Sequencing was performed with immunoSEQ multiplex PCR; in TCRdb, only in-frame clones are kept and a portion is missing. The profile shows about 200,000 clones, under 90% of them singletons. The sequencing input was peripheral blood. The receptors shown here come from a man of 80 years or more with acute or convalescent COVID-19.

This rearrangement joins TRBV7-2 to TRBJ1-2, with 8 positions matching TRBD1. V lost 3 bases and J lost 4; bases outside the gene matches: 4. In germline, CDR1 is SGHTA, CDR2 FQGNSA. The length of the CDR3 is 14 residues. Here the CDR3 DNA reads TGTGCCAGCAGCTTGGTCCAGGGGGCCTATGGCTACACCTTC. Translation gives CASSLVQGAYGYTF.

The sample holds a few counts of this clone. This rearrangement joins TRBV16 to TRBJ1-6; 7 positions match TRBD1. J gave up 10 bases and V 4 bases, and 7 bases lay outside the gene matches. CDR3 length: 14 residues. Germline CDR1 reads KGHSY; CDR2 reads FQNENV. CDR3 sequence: CASSPRQGNSPLHF. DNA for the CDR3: TGTGCCAGCAGCCCTAGACAGGGAAACTCACCCCTCCACTTT.

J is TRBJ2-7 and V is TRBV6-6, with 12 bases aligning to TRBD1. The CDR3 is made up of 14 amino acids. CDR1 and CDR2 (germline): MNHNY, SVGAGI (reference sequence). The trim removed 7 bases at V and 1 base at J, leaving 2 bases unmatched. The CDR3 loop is CASKGQGASYEQYV. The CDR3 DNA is TGTGCCAGCAAGGGACAGGGGGCATCCTACGAGCAGTACGTC.

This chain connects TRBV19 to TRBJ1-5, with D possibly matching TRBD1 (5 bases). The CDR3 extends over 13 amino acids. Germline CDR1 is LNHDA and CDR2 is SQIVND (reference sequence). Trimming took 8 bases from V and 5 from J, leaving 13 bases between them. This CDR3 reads CASCGGKHQPQHF. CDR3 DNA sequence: TGTGCCAGTTGTGGGGGGAAACATCAGCCCCAGCATTTT.

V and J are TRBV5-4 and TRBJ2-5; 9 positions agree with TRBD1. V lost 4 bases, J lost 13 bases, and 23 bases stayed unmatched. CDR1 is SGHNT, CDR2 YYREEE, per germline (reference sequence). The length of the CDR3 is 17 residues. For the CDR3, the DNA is TGTGCCAGCAGCATCACTGGAGCCGGGACAGGGAACCAAGAGCCGTACTTC. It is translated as CASSITGAGTGNQEPYF.

CDR3: CASSPGTNYNEQFF. The DNA of the CDR3 is TGTGCCAGCTCACCCGGGACAAACTACAATGAGCAGTTCTTC. This sequence joins TRBV18 and TRBJ2-1; D may be TRBD1 (6 bases). CDR3 length equals 14 residues. V was clipped by 3 bases and J by 3 bases, with 9 bases between them. The germline V gene has CDR1 KGHSH and CDR2 LQKENI.

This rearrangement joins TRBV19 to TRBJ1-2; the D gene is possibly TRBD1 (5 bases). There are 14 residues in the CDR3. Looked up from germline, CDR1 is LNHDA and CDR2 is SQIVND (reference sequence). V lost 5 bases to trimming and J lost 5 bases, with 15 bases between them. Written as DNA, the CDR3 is TGTGCCAGTAGTCCCATAGCAGGGCGGTATGGCTACACCTTC. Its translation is CASSPIAGRYGYTF.

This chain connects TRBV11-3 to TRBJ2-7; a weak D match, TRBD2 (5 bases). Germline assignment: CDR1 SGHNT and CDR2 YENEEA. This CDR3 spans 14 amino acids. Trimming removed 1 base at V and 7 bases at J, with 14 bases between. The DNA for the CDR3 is TGTGCCAGCAGCTTAGCGAGAGGGCTGGGAGAGCAGTACGTC. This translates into CASSLARGLGEQYV.

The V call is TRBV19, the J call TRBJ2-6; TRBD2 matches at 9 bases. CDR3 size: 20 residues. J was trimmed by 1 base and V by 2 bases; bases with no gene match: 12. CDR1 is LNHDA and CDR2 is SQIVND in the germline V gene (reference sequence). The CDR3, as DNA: TGTGCCAGTAGTATACGTGGCGGGAGGGGCTTCTTTTCTGGGGCCAACGTCCTGACTTTC. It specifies CASSIRGGRGFFSGANVLTF.

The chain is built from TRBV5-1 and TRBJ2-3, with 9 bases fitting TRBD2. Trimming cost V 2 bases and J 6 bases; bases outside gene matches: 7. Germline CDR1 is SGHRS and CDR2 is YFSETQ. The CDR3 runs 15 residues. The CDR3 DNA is TGCGCCAGCAGCTTACCACTAGCGGGTGAGGATACGCAGTATTTT. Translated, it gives CASSLPLAGEDTQYF. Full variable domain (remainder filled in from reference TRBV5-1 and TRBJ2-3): KAGVTQTPRYLIKTRGQQVTLSCSPISGHRSVSWYQQTPGQGLQFLFEYFSETQRNKGNFPGRFSGRQFSNSRSEMNVSTLELGDSALYLCASSLPLAGEDTQYFGPGTRLTVL.

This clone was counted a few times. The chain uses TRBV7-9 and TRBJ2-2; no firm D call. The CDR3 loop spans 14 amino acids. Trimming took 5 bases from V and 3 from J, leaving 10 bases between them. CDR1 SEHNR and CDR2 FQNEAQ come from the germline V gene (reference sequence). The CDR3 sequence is CASSRPPDTGELFF. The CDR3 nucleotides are TGTGCCAGCAGCCGCCCCCCAGACACCGGGGAGCTGTTTTTT. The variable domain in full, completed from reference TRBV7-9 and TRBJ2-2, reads DTGVSQNPRHKITKRGQNVTFRCDPISEHNRLYWYRQTLGQGPEFLTYFQNEAQLEKSRLLSDRFSAERPKGSFSTLEIQRTEQGDSAMYLCASSRPPDTGELFFGEGSRLTVL.

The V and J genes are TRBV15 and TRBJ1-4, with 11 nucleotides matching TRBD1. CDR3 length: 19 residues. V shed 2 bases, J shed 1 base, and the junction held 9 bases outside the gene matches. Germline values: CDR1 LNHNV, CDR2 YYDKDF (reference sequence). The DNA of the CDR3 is TGTGCCACCAGCAGACTCCCAGGGACAGGGGGGGAAACTAATGAAAAACTGTTTTTT. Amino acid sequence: CATSRLPGTGGETNEKLFF.

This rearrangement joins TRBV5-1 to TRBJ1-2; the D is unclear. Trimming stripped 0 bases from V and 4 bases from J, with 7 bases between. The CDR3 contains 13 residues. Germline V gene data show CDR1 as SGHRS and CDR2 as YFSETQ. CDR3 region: CASSLGESYGYTF. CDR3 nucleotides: TGCGCCAGCAGCTTGGGTGAGAGCTATGGCTACACCTTC.

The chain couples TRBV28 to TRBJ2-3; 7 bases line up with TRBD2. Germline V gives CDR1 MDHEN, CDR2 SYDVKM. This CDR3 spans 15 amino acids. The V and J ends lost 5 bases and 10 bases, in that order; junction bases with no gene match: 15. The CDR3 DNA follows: TGTGCCAGCAGTCCGACTAGCCCTTCCAACTCCCCGCAGTATTTT. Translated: CASSPTSPSNSPQYF.

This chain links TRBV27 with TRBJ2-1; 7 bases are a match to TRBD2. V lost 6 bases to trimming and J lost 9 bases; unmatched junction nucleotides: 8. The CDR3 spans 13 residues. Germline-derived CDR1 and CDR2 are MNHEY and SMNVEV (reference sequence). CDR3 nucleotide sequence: TGTGCCAGCAGCACTAGCGCCACTGGTGAGCAGTTCTTC. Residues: CASSTSATGEQFF.

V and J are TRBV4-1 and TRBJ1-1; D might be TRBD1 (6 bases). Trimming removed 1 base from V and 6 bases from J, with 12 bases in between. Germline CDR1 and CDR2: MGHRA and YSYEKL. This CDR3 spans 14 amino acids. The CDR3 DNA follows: TGCGCCAGCAGCCAAGCGGGGGGCGTCCCTGAAGCTTTCTTT. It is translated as CASSQAGGVPEAFF.

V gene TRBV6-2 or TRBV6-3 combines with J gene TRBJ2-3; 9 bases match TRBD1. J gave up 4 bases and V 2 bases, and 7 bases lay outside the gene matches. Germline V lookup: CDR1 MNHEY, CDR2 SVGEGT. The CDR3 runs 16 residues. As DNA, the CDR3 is TGTGCCAGCAGTTACAATGGACAGGGGCGCGCAGATACGCAGTATTTT. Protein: CASSYNGQGRADTQYF.

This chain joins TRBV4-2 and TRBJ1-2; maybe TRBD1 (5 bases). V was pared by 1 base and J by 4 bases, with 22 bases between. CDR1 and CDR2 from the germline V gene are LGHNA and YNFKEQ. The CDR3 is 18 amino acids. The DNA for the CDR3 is TGTGCCAGCAGCCAAGGACGGGCGGGGACTAAGGAGGGCTATGGCTACACCTTC. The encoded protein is CASSQGRAGTKEGYGYTF.

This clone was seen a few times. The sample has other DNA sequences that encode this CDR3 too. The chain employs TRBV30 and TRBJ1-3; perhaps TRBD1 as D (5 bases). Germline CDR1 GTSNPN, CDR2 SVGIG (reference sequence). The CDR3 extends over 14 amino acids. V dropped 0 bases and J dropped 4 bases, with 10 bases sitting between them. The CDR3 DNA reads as TGTGCCTGGAGTGTAAAGGGGTCAGGAAACACCATATATTTT. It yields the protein CAWSVKGSGNTIYF.

Here the CDR3 reads CASSSNTGGINQPQHF. The CDR3 DNA sequence: TGTGCCAGCAGTTCGAATACAGGGGGTATCAATCAGCCCCAGCATTTT. The J gene is TRBJ1-5, the V gene TRBV27, with 8 bases identical to TRBD1. The junction had 8 bases not matched to a gene; V was cut back by 4 bases and J by 3 bases. The CDR3 runs to 16 residues. CDR1 and CDR2 (germline): MNHEY, SMNVEV (reference sequence).

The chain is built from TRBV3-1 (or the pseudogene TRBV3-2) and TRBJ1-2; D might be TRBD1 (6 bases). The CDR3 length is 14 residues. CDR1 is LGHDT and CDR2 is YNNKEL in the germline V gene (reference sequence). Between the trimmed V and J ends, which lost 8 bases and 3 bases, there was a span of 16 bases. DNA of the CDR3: TGTGCCAGCGCTCCGAGGGGGGGTGACTATGGCTACACCTTC. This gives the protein CASAPRGGDYGYTF.

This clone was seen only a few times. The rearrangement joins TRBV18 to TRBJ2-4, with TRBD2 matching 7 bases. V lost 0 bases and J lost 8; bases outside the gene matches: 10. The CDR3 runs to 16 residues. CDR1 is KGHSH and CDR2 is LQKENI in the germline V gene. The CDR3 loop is CASSPPRGEGNDIQYF. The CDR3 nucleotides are TGTGCCAGCTCACCACCTCGCGGGGAGGGTAACGACATTCAGTACTTC. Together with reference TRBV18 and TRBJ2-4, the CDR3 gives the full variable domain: NAGVMQNPRHLVRRRGQEARLRCSPMKGHSHVYWYRQLPEEGLKFMVYLQKENIIDESGMPKERFSAEFPKEGPSILRIQQVVRGDSAAYFCASSPPRGEGNDIQYFGAGTRLSVL.

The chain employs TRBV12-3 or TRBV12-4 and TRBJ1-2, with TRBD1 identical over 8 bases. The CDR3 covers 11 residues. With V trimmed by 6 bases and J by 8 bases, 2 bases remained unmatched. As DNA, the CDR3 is TGTGCCAGCAGCCGACAGGGGGGCTACACCTTC. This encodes CASSRQGGYTF.

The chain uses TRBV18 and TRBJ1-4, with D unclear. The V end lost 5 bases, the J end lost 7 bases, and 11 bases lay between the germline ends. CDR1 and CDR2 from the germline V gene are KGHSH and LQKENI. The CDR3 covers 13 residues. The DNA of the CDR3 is TGTGCCAGCTCATTCCTCCCAGGTGAAAAACTGTTTTTT. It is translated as CASSFLPGEKLFF.

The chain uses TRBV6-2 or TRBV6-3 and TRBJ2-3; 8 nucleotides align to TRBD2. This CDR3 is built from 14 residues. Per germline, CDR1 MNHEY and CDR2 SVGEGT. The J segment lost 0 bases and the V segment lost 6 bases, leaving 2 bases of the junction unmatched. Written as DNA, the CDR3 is TGTGCCAGCAGCTCTAGCGGGAGCACAGATACGCAGTATTTT. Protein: CASSSSGSTDTQYF.

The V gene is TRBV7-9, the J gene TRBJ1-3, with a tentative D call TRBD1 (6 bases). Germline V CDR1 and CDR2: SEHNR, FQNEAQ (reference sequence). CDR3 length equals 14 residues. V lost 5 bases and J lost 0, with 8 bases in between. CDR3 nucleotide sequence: TGTGCCAGCAGCCAACAGGGCTCTGGAAACACCATATATTTT. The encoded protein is CASSQQGSGNTIYF.

As DNA, the CDR3 is TGTGCCAGTACCGCTACTCTAGCGCGGAATGAGCAGTTCTTC. Translation: CASTATLARNEQFF. This rearrangement joins TRBV19 to TRBJ2-1; perhaps TRBD2 as D (6 bases). Trimming took 7 bases from V and 7 from J, leaving 17 bases between them. This CDR3 comprises 14 residues. The germline V gene has CDR1 LNHDA and CDR2 SQIVND (reference sequence).

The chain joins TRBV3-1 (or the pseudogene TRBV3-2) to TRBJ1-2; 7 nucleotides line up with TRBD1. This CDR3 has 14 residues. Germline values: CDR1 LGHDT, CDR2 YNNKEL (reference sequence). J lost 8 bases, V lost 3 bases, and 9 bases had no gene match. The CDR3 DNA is TGTGCCAGCAGCCAGACAGGGAGGATCAGCGGCTACACCTTC. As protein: CASSQTGRISGYTF.

The CDR3 DNA reads TGTGCCAGCAGTAGCCGGGACAGGGCGGGTAATGAGCAGTTCTTC. Encoded protein: CASSSRDRAGNEQFF. This chain uses TRBV6-5 with TRBJ2-1, with TRBD1 identical over 9 bases. Germline-derived CDR1 and CDR2 are MNHEY and SVGAGI. This CDR3 is built from 15 residues. The V gene end was trimmed by 5 bases and the J gene end by 7 bases; junction bases not matched to a gene: 9.